These 21 T cell receptor beta chains came from one sample sequenced in a study of T cell responses to AZD1222 COVID-19 vaccine. Data came from immunoSEQ multiplex PCR; TCRdb stores just in-frame clones and leaves some out. The table lists approximately 84,000 clones, 75% to 90% of them singletons, with about 2.5% in the top ten. Source: peripheral blood, taken 28 days after the second AZD1222 dose. The receptor set was obtained from an adult who received the AZD1222 COVID-19 vaccine.

V usage is TRBV5-1 and J usage is TRBJ2-3; TRBD2 agrees at 16 bases. CDR3 length equals 16 residues. J gave up 4 bases and V 5 bases, and 4 bases lay outside the gene matches. CDR1 SGHRS and CDR2 YFSETQ come from the germline V gene. The CDR3 reads CASSPGTSGGADTQYF. The CDR3 DNA reads as TGCGCCAGCAGTCCCGGGACTAGCGGGGGGGCAGATACGCAGTATTTT.

The chain employs TRBV30 and TRBJ1-2; tentatively, D is TRBD1 (5 bases). The length of the CDR3 is 14 residues. The V end lost 2 bases, the J end lost 5 bases, and 15 bases lay between the germline ends. Germline CDR1 GTSNPN, CDR2 SVGIG (reference sequence). The CDR3 loop is CAWSLEGFSYGYTF. The CDR3 region has the DNA TGTGCCTGGAGTCTGGAGGGGTTTTCGTATGGCTACACCTTC.

The V gene is TRBV14, the J gene TRBJ2-1; 8 bases align to TRBD2. Germline V gene lookup returns CDR1 SGHDN and CDR2 FVKESK. The CDR3 is made up of 16 amino acids. V gave up 2 bases and J gave up 6 bases; unmatched junction bases: 9. DNA of the CDR3: TGTGCCAGCAGCCAATTTAGGCTAGCGGGCCTCAATGAGCAGTTCTTC. Translation: CASSQFRLAGLNEQFF.

The chain joins TRBV9 to TRBJ1-1, with 10 bases that match TRBD1. CDR3 length: 17 residues. V dropped 4 bases and J dropped 3; count of bases not matched to a gene: 12. Germline-derived CDR1 and CDR2 are SGDLS and YYNGEE. DNA for the CDR3: TGTGCCAGCAGCCCCATGACAGGGGGCTTAGGAGACACTGAAGCTTTCTTT. Translation gives CASSPMTGGLGDTEAFF.

The genes are TRBV12-3 or TRBV12-4 and TRBJ2-7; D may correspond to TRBD1 or TRBD2 (5 bases each). CDR3 length equals 13 residues. V lost 3 bases, J lost 6 bases, and 12 bases lay in between. CDR3 nucleotides: TGTGCCAGCAGTTTGGCTAGCAGGGCCGAGCAGTACTTC. Protein product: CASSLASRAEQYF.

The chain has TRBV27 and TRBJ1-4; the D gene is possibly TRBD1 (6 bases). There are 14 residues in the CDR3. Trimming stripped 3 bases from V and 8 bases from J, with 13 bases between. CDR1 MNHEY and CDR2 SMNVEV come from the germline V gene (reference sequence). This chain's CDR3 is CASSFGGREEKLFF. The CDR3 region has the DNA TGTGCCAGCAGTTTTGGGGGGCGGGAGGAAAAACTGTTTTTT.

This clone was recorded once. This chain joins TRBV24-1 and TRBJ2-2, with 8 bases identical to TRBD1. Trimming took 7 bases from V and 4 from J; bases not matched to a gene: 1. The germline V gene has CDR1 KGHDR and CDR2 SFDVKD. This CDR3 is built from 13 residues. The CDR3, as DNA: TGTGCCACCAGACAGGGGGTCACCGGGGAGCTGTTTTTT. It specifies CATRQGVTGELFF.

The table lists this clone with a few counts. This chain links TRBV11-2 with TRBJ1-6; TRBD1 agrees at 9 bases. Germline lookup yields CDR1 SGHAT and CDR2 FQNNGV. Germline trimming cut 5 bases from V and 13 bases from J; bases unmatched to any gene: 9. The CDR3 totals 14 residues. Here the CDR3 reads CASSTGTGSLPLHF. DNA for the CDR3: TGTGCCAGCAGCACCGGGACAGGGAGCCTGCCCCTCCACTTT.

This clone occurred a few times. The chain combines TRBV19 with TRBJ1-4; 8 bases map to TRBD1. Germline V gene lookup returns CDR1 LNHDA and CDR2 SQIVND (reference sequence). Losses at the gene ends were 2 bases for V and 7 bases for J; bases not matched to a gene: 3. This CDR3 comprises 14 residues. In nucleotides, the CDR3 is TGTGCCAGTAGTATATTGGACAGGGCTGAAAAACTGTTTTTT. It is translated as CASSILDRAEKLFF.

The chain couples TRBV18 to TRBJ2-7; 7 nucleotides line up with TRBD1. Germline trimming cut 5 bases from V and 5 bases from J; bases unmatched to any gene: 3. The germline V gene encodes CDR1 KGHSH and CDR2 LQKENI. The CDR3 is 12 amino acids. The chain's CDR3 is CASSSRGHEQYF. CDR3 bases: TGTGCCAGCTCATCGAGGGGGCACGAGCAGTACTTC.

V is TRBV9 and J is TRBJ1-3, with D perhaps TRBD1 (5 bases). CDR1 is SGDLS and CDR2 is YYNGEE in the germline V gene. The CDR3 loop spans 15 amino acids. V lost 2 bases and J 4 bases, leaving 13 bases between the germline ends. The CDR3 loop reads CASSVEGRTGNTIYF. The DNA of the CDR3 is TGTGCCAGCAGCGTGGAGGGGCGCACAGGAAACACCATATATTTT.

This chain links TRBV5-5 with TRBJ1-1, with a weak D call TRBD1 (5 bases). Trimming removed 3 bases at V and 1 base at J, with 13 bases between. CDR1 is SGHKS and CDR2 is YYEKEE in the germline V gene (reference sequence). This CDR3 is built from 15 residues. The CDR3 DNA reads TGTGCCAGCAGCTGGGGGGTAGCCCAGAACACTGAAGCTTTCTTT. This gives the protein CASSWGVAQNTEAFF.

The chain recombines TRBV24-1 with TRBJ2-2, with D perhaps TRBD2 (5 bases). CDR1 is KGHDR, CDR2 SFDVKD, per germline. The CDR3 sequence is 15 residues long. With 7 bases removed from V and 0 bases from J, the gap between germline ends came to 11 bases. CDR3 in DNA: TGTGCCACCAGGAGGGCGACACCGAACACCGGGGAGCTGTTTTTT. This codes for CATRRATPNTGELFF.

This clone came up once. This chain uses TRBV7-9 with TRBJ2-5; 7 nucleotides align to TRBD1. CDR1 is SEHNR, CDR2 FQNEAQ, per germline (reference sequence). V was clipped by 4 bases and J by 3 bases; unmatched bases: 14. The CDR3 spans 17 residues. The CDR3 DNA is TGTGCCAGCAGCTACCATCGACAGGGCCCTAACAAAGAGACCCAGTACTTC. Amino acids: CASSYHRQGPNKETQYF.

The DNA of the CDR3 is TGTGCCAGCAGTTACTCGGGAGGTGAGAATGAAGCTTTCTTT. Its protein product is CASSYSGGENEAFF. The chain couples TRBV6-2 or TRBV6-3 to TRBJ1-1; D is unresolved. The V end lost 0 bases, the J end lost 7 bases, and 12 bases lay between the germline ends. The CDR3 runs 14 residues. Germline CDR1 is MNHEY and CDR2 is SVGEGT.

The chain recombines TRBV5-1 with TRBJ1-3, with D hard to call. The CDR3 is 14 amino acids. With 2 bases removed from V and 3 bases from J, the gap between germline ends came to 9 bases. Germline CDR1 is SGHRS and CDR2 is YFSETQ. The CDR3: CASSLSFDGNTIYF. The CDR3 region has the DNA TGCGCCAGCAGCTTAAGCTTCGATGGAAACACCATATATTTT.

The chain uses TRBV5-1 and TRBJ2-3, with D perhaps TRBD1 (7 bases). The CDR3 spans 16 residues. Trimming removed 7 bases from V and 1 base from J, with 19 bases in between. Germline values: CDR1 SGHRS, CDR2 YFSETQ. The CDR3 spells CASLEGAGGGTDTQYF. The CDR3 DNA follows: TGCGCCAGCTTGGAGGGGGCCGGGGGTGGCACAGATACGCAGTATTTT.

Only one count was recorded for this clone. V is TRBV30 and J is TRBJ1-3; D may be TRBD1 (5 bases). The CDR3 has 15 amino acids. V lost 2 bases to trimming and J lost 0 bases, with 11 bases between them. Germline V gene lookup returns CDR1 GTSNPN and CDR2 SVGIG (reference sequence). The CDR3 nucleotides are TGTGCCTGGAGTCGGCTCAGGGTCTCTGGAAACACCATATATTTT. Its protein product is CAWSRLRVSGNTIYF.

The rearrangement joins TRBV12-3 or TRBV12-4 to TRBJ1-1; no clear D gene. The CDR3 has 13 residues. V was trimmed by 5 bases and J by 6 bases, leaving 13 bases between them. The CDR3 protein is CASSAFTVSEAFF. The CDR3 nucleotides read TGTGCCAGCAGTGCCTTTACGGTGTCTGAAGCTTTCTTT.

The chain has TRBV10-3 and TRBJ2-5; possible D gene TRBD1, 8 bases. This CDR3 has 13 residues. V was pared by 6 bases and J by 5 bases, with 13 bases between. The V gene's germline CDR1 is ENHRY and CDR2 SYGVKD. The CDR3 loop reads CAISGQGGETQYF. The CDR3 coding sequence is TGTGCCATCAGCGGACAGGGAGGGGAGACCCAGTACTTC.

The chain combines TRBV7-2 with TRBJ1-2; possible D gene TRBD1, 6 bases. This CDR3 region has 15 residues. CDR1 and CDR2 (germline): SGHTA, FQGNSA. The V and J ends lost 2 bases and 4 bases respectively, with 14 bases between them. The CDR3, as DNA: TGTGCCAGCAGCTTAACGGAAGGGGGGATCTATGGCTACACCTTC. This codes for CASSLTEGGIYGYTF.